The 19 T cell receptor beta chains given below trace back to one sample, sequenced in a study of early T cells in non-severe SARS-CoV-2 infection. TCRdb reprocessed the 5' RACE reads with MiXCR, giving one entry per CDR3 protein. The data show about 92,000 distinct CDR3 sequences, with roughly 17% seen just once and about 1.3% held by the top ten. The material sequenced was whole blood. The receptors were gathered from an adult who was a healthcare worker with PCR-confirmed SARS-CoV-2 infection or an uninfected control (not recorded which).

The chain employs TRBV6-2 or TRBV6-3 and TRBJ1-6; TRBD1 aligns across 10 bases. From germline, CDR1 is MNHEY and CDR2 SVGEGT. The CDR3 sequence is 17 residues long. V trimming: 2 bases; J trimming: 7 bases; junction bases outside the gene matches: 8. CDR3 region: CASSYRQDRGWNSPLHF. The CDR3 DNA reads TGTGCCAGCAGTTACCGTCAGGACAGGGGGTGGAATTCACCCCTCCACTTT.

This clonotype came up a few times. This chain uses TRBV28 with TRBJ2-2; TRBD1 is a possible D gene (5 bases). Germline CDR1 is MDHEN and CDR2 is SYDVKM. The V gene lost 8 bases and the J gene lost 3 bases, with 13 bases spanning the gap. The CDR3 runs to 14 residues. The CDR3 DNA is TGTGCCAGCCTTGACAGCATAGACACCGGGGAGCTGTTTTTT. Amino acid sequence: CASLDSIDTGELFF.

The rearrangement links TRBV7-2 to TRBJ2-5; D is uncertain. The germline gives CDR1 SGHTA, CDR2 FQGNSA. This CDR3 has 14 residues. V was pared by 5 bases and J by 3 bases, with 13 bases between. CDR3 in amino acids: CASSPSSAKETQYF. The CDR3 DNA follows: TGTGCCAGCAGCCCCAGCTCAGCTAAAGAGACCCAGTACTTC.

The CDR3 is CSHSSGEETQYF. DNA for the CDR3: TGCAGCCATTCAAGCGGGGAAGAGACCCAGTACTTC. The chain has TRBV29-1 and TRBJ2-5; TRBD2 matches 7 bases. Per germline, CDR1 SQVTM and CDR2 ANQGSEA. The V gene end was trimmed by 8 bases and the J gene end by 3 bases; junction bases not matched to a gene: 6. The CDR3 is made up of 12 amino acids.

The genes are TRBV5-1 and TRBJ2-3; D is perhaps TRBD1 or TRBD2 (6 bases each). The CDR3 is 14 residues long. CDR1 is SGHRS and CDR2 is YFSETQ in the germline V gene. The V end lost 2 bases, the J end lost 4 bases, and 11 bases lay between the germline ends. CDR3 region: CASSLEGGSDTQYF. The CDR3 coding sequence is TGCGCCAGCAGCTTAGAAGGGGGGTCAGATACGCAGTATTTT.

V is TRBV27 and J is TRBJ1-5; D remains unclear. V was cut by 3 bases and J by 3 bases, with 9 bases left in between. The CDR3 sequence is 14 residues long. CDR1 and CDR2 from the germline V gene are MNHEY and SMNVEV (reference sequence). In DNA, the CDR3 is TGTGCCAGCAGTTTCCGACGTACCAATCAGCCCCAGCATTTT. It specifies CASSFRRTNQPQHF.

This clonotype has a handful of counts. The gene calls are TRBV29-1 and TRBJ1-2; the match to TRBD1 covers 8 bases. Trimming took 3 bases from V and 5 from J; bases not matched to a gene: 17. The CDR3 loop spans 17 amino acids. The germline V gene has CDR1 SQVTM and CDR2 ANQGSEA. CDR3 in DNA: TGCAGCGTTGAGTCCAGGACAGGGAGTTCTCAGGAGTATGGCTACACCTTC. Protein: CSVESRTGSSQEYGYTF.

This clonotype appeared a few times. The chain links TRBV7-9 to TRBJ1-1, with D perhaps TRBD1 (5 bases). The CDR3 has 15 amino acids. V lost 3 bases, J lost 4 bases, and 15 bases lay in between. The germline V gene has CDR1 SEHNR and CDR2 FQNEAQ (reference sequence). Here the CDR3 DNA reads TGTGCCAGCAGCTTCCCCTACGGGGGAGTCACTGAAGCTTTCTTT. It translates to CASSFPYGGVTEAFF.

The V and J genes are TRBV29-1 and TRBJ2-3; 12 positions agree with TRBD2. V dropped 7 bases and J dropped 2; count of bases not matched to a gene: 10. There are 16 residues in the CDR3. Germline loops: CDR1 SQVTM, CDR2 ANQGSEA. Here the CDR3 reads CSGVPRTSGDTDTQYF. The CDR3 DNA is TGCAGCGGTGTCCCCAGGACTAGCGGGGACACAGATACGCAGTATTTT.

The CDR3 DNA follows: TGTGCCAGCAGCTTTAGCGGGGGGGCCGGAGATGAGCAGTTCTTC. Its protein product is CASSFSGGAGDEQFF. V is TRBV11-2 and J is TRBJ2-1, with TRBD2 identical over 11 bases. This CDR3 is 15 amino acids long. The V segment lost 3 bases and the J segment 8 bases; nucleotides outside the gene matches: 6. Per germline, CDR1 SGHAT and CDR2 FQNNGV.

This clonotype was counted at least ten times. The V gene is TRBV29-1, the J gene TRBJ2-5, with 14 positions matching TRBD2. Germline V gene lookup returns CDR1 SQVTM and CDR2 ANQGSEA. V shed 1 base, J shed 5 bases, and the junction held 3 bases outside the gene matches. The CDR3 is made up of 15 amino acids. The CDR3 sequence: CSVEGGTSGSETQYF. As DNA, the CDR3 is TGCAGCGTTGAAGGAGGGACTAGCGGGAGTGAGACCCAGTACTTC.

The table lists this clonotype with many counts. The chain recombines TRBV7-2 with TRBJ2-7, with D tentatively TRBD1 (6 bases). Germline CDR1 is SGHTA and CDR2 is FQGNSA. CDR3 length equals 12 residues. Deletions cut 8 bases from V and 5 bases from J, with 13 bases between. The CDR3 coding sequence is TGTGCCAGCGGGGGCGGCCAGCACGAGCAGTACTTC. As protein: CASGGGQHEQYF.

The V call is TRBV28, the J call TRBJ1-5; TRBD1 agrees at 7 bases. Germline CDR1 reads MDHEN; CDR2 reads SYDVKM. V shed 2 bases and J 5 bases; nucleotides not matched to a gene: 6. The CDR3 loop spans 15 amino acids. The CDR3 sequence: CASSLPGGSYQPQHF. The CDR3 bases are TGTGCCAGCAGTTTACCAGGGGGAAGCTATCAGCCCCAGCATTTT.

This clonotype was seen a few times. The V and J genes are TRBV7-8 and TRBJ1-2; D might be TRBD1 (6 bases). From germline, CDR1 is SGHVS and CDR2 FQNEAQ. With 2 bases removed from V and 10 bases from J, the gap between germline ends came to 14 bases. The CDR3 extends over 13 amino acids. CDR3 protein: CASSLSGQISYTF. CDR3 in DNA: TGTGCCAGCAGCTTAAGCGGACAGATCTCCTACACCTTC.

This CDR3 is CSVASVWGDYGYTF. CDR3 nucleotides: TGCAGCGTTGCGTCGGTGTGGGGGGACTATGGCTACACCTTC. The chain has TRBV29-1 and TRBJ1-2; tentatively, D is TRBD1 (5 bases). V was trimmed by 4 bases and J by 3 bases, leaving 15 bases between them. Germline lookup yields CDR1 SQVTM and CDR2 ANQGSEA. CDR3 length: 14 amino acids.

This clonotype was picked up one time. The V gene is TRBV30, the J gene TRBJ2-4; D may be TRBD1 (6 bases). Germline V gene lookup returns CDR1 GTSNPN and CDR2 SVGIG (reference sequence). With 4 bases removed from V and 3 bases from J, the gap between germline ends came to 10 bases. The CDR3 consists of 13 residues. CDR3 loop: CAWTPDSKNIQYF. CDR3 bases: TGTGCCTGGACCCCGGACAGCAAAAACATTCAGTACTTC. The whole variable domain, remainder taken from reference TRBV30 and TRBJ2-4, is SQTIHQWPATLVQPVGSPLSLECTVEGTSNPNLYWYRQAAGRGLQLLFYSVGIGQISSEVPQNLSASRPQDRQFILSSKKLLLSDSGFYLCAWTPDSKNIQYFGAGTRLSVL.

This clonotype was counted a few times. The chain uses TRBV5-1 and TRBJ2-5; TRBD2 matches 14 bases. Trimming removed 1 base from V and 6 bases from J; junction bases left unmatched: 11. Per germline, CDR1 SGHRS and CDR2 YFSETQ. This CDR3 has 18 amino acids. As DNA, the CDR3 is TGCGCCAGCAGCTTGTCCCAGACCGGGACTAGCGGGAGAAAGACCCAGTACTTC. It is translated as CASSLSQTGTSGRKTQYF. Combining the CDR3 with reference TRBV5-1 and TRBJ2-5 gives the whole variable domain KAGVTQTPRYLIKTRGQQVTLSCSPISGHRSVSWYQQTPGQGLQFLFEYFSETQRNKGNFPGRFSGRQFSNSRSEMNVSTLELGDSALYLCASSLSQTGTSGRKTQYFGPGTRLLVL.

This clonotype showed up just a few times. This rearrangement joins TRBV12-3 or TRBV12-4 to TRBJ1-5; D call uncertain. V lost 6 bases and J lost 6, with 12 bases in between. The CDR3 is 13 amino acids. CDR3 sequence: CASSLDPSQPQHF. The DNA for the CDR3 is TGTGCCAGCAGCCTGGACCCTAGTCAGCCCCAGCATTTT.

This clonotype was recorded a few times. V gene TRBV20-1 combines with J gene TRBJ2-7, with no clear D. Germline assignment: CDR1 DFQATT and CDR2 SNEGSKA (reference sequence). V was pared by 2 bases and J by 6 bases, with 14 bases between. This CDR3 contains 13 residues. The CDR3 nucleotides read TGCAGTGCTAGACCCTCTTCTTCGGCCGAGCAGTACTTC. It is translated as CSARPSSSAEQYF.